This TCR beta chain was sequenced in a study of T cell repertoires in cytomegalovirus infection (dated by TCRdb to about 2019). Study-level background: Donor HLA type was relevant to the analysis, because carriage of CMV infection together with the matching HLA type was indicated by public TCR beta signatures.

To note about this clonotype: Its antigen remains undetermined. No per-base quality is available; no much larger clone lies one base away.

The CDR3 covers 14 residues, taking in both the cysteine and the phenylalanine. Of the read, only the CDR3 DNA is kept; its 42 bases are in frame from base 1. Looking up the germline V gene (reference sequence) yields CDR1 LGHDT and CDR2 YNNKEL. Cut back by 6 bases and 1 base, the V and J ends lie 13 bases apart. Findings and caveats that apply to the study as a whole: In both this cohort and an independent roughly 400-donor cohort, the cumulative frequency of public TCR beta family members distinguished carriers of CMV infection plus the relevant HLA type. The ex vivo response was dominated by HLA-C-restricted CMV-specific TCR beta clonotypes, which also provided the single most frequent clonotype in two of eight donors.

For sequencing, an Illumina HiSeq 1500 was employed. TCRdb trimmed public reads at Q25 via fastp, called clones via MiXCR and kept in-frame beta chains. Entries that share a CDR3 protein sequence are merged under the most common genes and DNA. Present in this sample are 55,000 to 70,000 distinct CDR3 sequences, 20% to 25% of which were seen just once. The ten top clones hold roughly 80% of the sample. The source material was PBMCs, sequenced either directly or after in vitro stimulation (not recorded which). In this chain, TRBV3-1 is recombined with TRBJ2-7; the D gene is unclear. This receptor was taken from a human donor in good health (CMV status not recorded). Some clones in this sample may be carry-over from other donors' samples. The nucleotides read TGTGCCAGCAGTTCCGGGCTAGGATCCTACGAGCAGTACTTC. This codes for CASSSGLGSYEQYF.